Shown below are 29 T cell receptor beta chains from a single sample sequenced in a study of T cells in Graves' hyperthyroidism and ophthalmopathy. It was RNA transcripts that yielded the amplified TCR beta CDR3 regions. With the HTBI primer set, the TCR CDR3 went through a first round of RT-PCR. A single record per CDR3 protein comes from TCRdb applying MiXCR to the multiplex PCR reads. This sample yields 300,000 to 450,000 distinct CDR3 sequences, of which roughly 20% are seen a single time; 15% to 18% belongs to the top ten. Sequencing was done on a sample of blood. The source of these receptors is a woman between 35 and 50 years old with Graves' ophthalmopathy.

This chain uses TRBV6-2 or TRBV6-3 with TRBJ2-7; weak D call: TRBD2 (5 bases). V lost 6 bases and J lost 0, with 18 bases in between. This CDR3 has 16 amino acids. Germline CDR1 and CDR2: MNHEY and SVGEGT. CDR3 DNA: TGTGCCAGCAGCGAAATAGCGCCAAGGAGCTCCTACGAGCAGTACTTC. It yields the protein CASSEIAPRSSYEQYF.

This clonotype occurred many times. The chain is built from TRBV6-2 or TRBV6-3 and TRBJ2-5, with 7 bases lining up with TRBD1. V lost 2 bases and J lost 3; bases outside the gene matches: 21. The CDR3 totals 20 residues. Germline V gene lookup returns CDR1 MNHEY and CDR2 SVGEGT. The CDR3 reads CASSYDRVFLDKKAEETQYF. The CDR3 bases are TGTGCCAGCAGTTACGACAGGGTGTTTTTAGATAAAAAGGCCGAAGAGACCCAGTACTTC.

This clonotype occurred many times. The V call is TRBV7-2, the J call TRBJ2-7; 10 nucleotides match TRBD1. The germline CDR1 and CDR2 sequences are SGHTA and FQGNSA. Trimming at V came to 5 bases and at J to 6 bases, leaving 10 bases not matched to a gene. The CDR3 runs to 15 residues. The CDR3 DNA follows: TGTGCCAGCAGCGATGTGGGGACAGGGGTTAGCGAGCAGTACTTC. Protein: CASSDVGTGVSEQYF.

This chain uses TRBV11-3 with TRBJ1-2, with a tentative D call TRBD1 (5 bases). The CDR3 is made up of 15 amino acids. The germline V gene has CDR1 SGHNT and CDR2 YENEEA. V was pared by 3 bases and J by 6 bases, with 17 bases between. CDR3 nucleotide sequence: TGTGCCAGCAGCTTGACAGTCATCCTCGTAGATGGCTACACCTTC. It encodes CASSLTVILVDGYTF.

The chain joins TRBV4-1 to TRBJ2-7, with 9 bases identical to TRBD2. The V segment lost 4 bases and the J segment 2 bases; nucleotides outside the gene matches: 6. Germline CDR1 reads MGHRA; CDR2 reads YSYEKL. The CDR3 extends over 15 amino acids. Written as DNA, the CDR3 is TGCGCCAGCAGCCCGGCGGGGGGGGGCCCCTACGAGCAGTACTTC. As protein: CASSPAGGGPYEQYF.

J is TRBJ2-5 and V is TRBV7-8; 12 nucleotides agree with TRBD2. The V and J ends lost 0 bases and 5 bases, in that order; junction bases with no gene match: 4. CDR3 length: 16 amino acids. Germline lookup yields CDR1 SGHVS and CDR2 FQNEAQ. The DNA for the CDR3 is TGTGCCAGCAGCTTAGCCCTAGCGGGAGGGGGTGAGACCCAGTACTTC. Residues: CASSLALAGGGETQYF. Drawing the rest from reference TRBV7-8 and TRBJ2-5, the complete variable domain is GAGVSQSPRYKVAKRGQDVALRCDPISGHVSLFWYQQALGQGPEFLTYFQNEAQLDKSGLPSDRFFAERPEGSVSTLKIQRTQQEDSAVYLCASSLALAGGGETQYFGPGTRLLVL.

The table lists this clonotype with many counts. The V and J genes are TRBV30 and TRBJ1-1; D possibly corresponds to TRBD1 (6 bases). The CDR3 loop spans 16 amino acids. Looked up from germline, CDR1 is GTSNPN and CDR2 is SVGIG (reference sequence). V was shortened by 0 bases and J by 10 bases, with 24 bases between the two germline ends. The chain's CDR3 is CAWSVPRGLSALGAFF. The CDR3 nucleotides read TGTGCCTGGAGTGTACCCAGGGGTTTAAGCGCCCTTGGAGCTTTCTTT.

This clonotype was picked up many times. The rearrangement uses TRBV7-9 and TRBJ2-5; tentatively, D is TRBD2 (7 bases). Germline V gene data show CDR1 as SEHNR and CDR2 as FQNEAQ (reference sequence). V gave up 5 bases and J gave up 5 bases, with 12 bases separating them. CDR3 length: 13 amino acids. CDR3 sequence reads: CASSPQGGETQYF. DNA of the CDR3: TGTGCCAGCAGCCCACAGGGAGGGGAGACCCAGTACTTC.

This chain uses TRBV12-3 or TRBV12-4 with TRBJ1-6; D ambiguous. This CDR3 is 13 amino acids long. Deletions cut 5 bases from V and 10 bases from J, with 12 bases between. The CDR3 DNA is TGTGCCAGCAGTCACGGCGGTGGCTCACCCCTCCACTTT. Translated, it gives CASSHGGGSPLHF.

The chain couples TRBV7-8 to TRBJ1-2, with D hard to call. The V and J ends lost 1 base and 0 bases respectively, with 12 bases between them. Looked up from germline, CDR1 is SGHVS and CDR2 is FQNEAQ. The CDR3 consists of 16 residues. CDR3: CASSLGFGGANYGYTF. The CDR3 DNA sequence: TGTGCCAGCAGCTTAGGTTTTGGTGGAGCTAACTATGGCTACACCTTC. Full variable domain (missing parts from reference TRBV7-8 and TRBJ1-2): GAGVSQSPRYKVAKRGQDVALRCDPISGHVSLFWYQQALGQGPEFLTYFQNEAQLDKSGLPSDRFFAERPEGSVSTLKIQRTQQEDSAVYLCASSLGFGGANYGYTFGSGTRLTVV.

Ten or more counts support this clonotype. The chain carries TRBV30 and TRBJ2-5; 9 positions match TRBD2. CDR1 is GTSNPN, CDR2 SVGIG, per germline (reference sequence). The CDR3 extends over 14 amino acids. V was pared by 1 base and J by 5 bases, with 5 bases of the junction left unmatched. This CDR3 is CAWSGGRARETQYF. In DNA, the CDR3 is TGTGCCTGGAGTGGCGGGAGGGCCCGGGAGACCCAGTACTTC.

This clonotype was observed at least ten times. This chain joins TRBV6-5 and TRBJ1-1; D is possibly TRBD1 (6 bases). V lost 6 bases to trimming and J lost 7 bases, with 15 bases between them. The CDR3 covers 13 residues. Per the germline V gene, CDR1 is MNHEY and CDR2 is SVGAGI. CDR3 amino acids: CASRPTGYSEAFF. In nucleotides, the CDR3 is TGTGCCAGCAGACCCACAGGGTATAGTGAAGCTTTCTTT.

CDR3 nucleotides: TGCAGTGCAAAACCTAGCGGGGAGGCCTACGAGCAGTACTTC. Its translation: CSAKPSGEAYEQYF. This chain connects TRBV20-1 to TRBJ2-7; TRBD2 aligns across 9 bases. The CDR3 consists of 14 residues. Germline CDR1 reads DFQATT; CDR2 reads SNEGSKA (reference sequence). V shed 6 bases and J 2 bases; nucleotides not matched to a gene: 8.

This clonotype showed up many times. The chain couples TRBV15 to TRBJ2-4; TRBD1 matches at 8 bases. J gave up 6 bases and V 3 bases, and 4 bases lay outside the gene matches. This CDR3 has 14 amino acids. Germline V gene data show CDR1 as LNHNV and CDR2 as YYDKDF (reference sequence). The CDR3 DNA reads TGTGCCACCAGCAGGGGACAGGCGGGAAACATTCAGTACTTC. It is translated as CATSRGQAGNIQYF.

This clonotype was recorded at least ten times. The chain combines TRBV20-1 with TRBJ1-1; the D gene is possibly TRBD1 (5 bases). The CDR3 is 12 amino acids. Trimming took off 4 bases at V and 9 bases at J, with 15 bases between the two ends. Germline lookup yields CDR1 DFQATT and CDR2 SNEGSKA (reference sequence). This chain's CDR3 is CSANPGSPQAFF. CDR3 nucleotide sequence: TGCAGTGCTAATCCAGGGTCCCCGCAAGCTTTCTTT.

This clonotype was recorded at least ten times. The chain joins TRBV10-3 to TRBJ1-5, with unresolved D. V lost 2 bases to trimming and J lost 4 bases, with 9 bases between them. The CDR3 spans 14 residues. Germline CDR1 and CDR2: ENHRY and SYGVKD. CDR3 bases: TGTGCCATCAGTGAGGACCGGGATAATCAGCCCCAGCATTTT. Protein: CAISEDRDNQPQHF.

This clonotype was counted many times. The genes are TRBV12-5 and TRBJ1-1; D gene ambiguous. Trimming removed 1 base at V and 3 bases at J, with 9 bases between. The germline V gene encodes CDR1 LGHNT and CDR2 FRNRAP. There are 14 residues in the CDR3. The CDR3 is CASGLGRLDTEAFF. CDR3 sequence (DNA): TGTGCTAGTGGTTTGGGGAGGCTGGACACTGAAGCTTTCTTT.

There are many counts of this clonotype. The junction departs from the called germline gene at one end, perhaps through a read error. This chain uses TRBV7-8 with TRBJ2-5, with TRBD2 matching over 7 bases. The CDR3 is made up of 14 amino acids. Germline values: CDR1 SGHVS, CDR2 FQNEAQ. CDR3 sequence reads: CASSLAESQETQYF. CDR3 DNA: TGTGCCAGCAGCCTAGCGGAGTCCCAAGAGACCCAGTACTTC.

The V and J genes are TRBV12-3 or TRBV12-4 and TRBJ2-5, with D tentatively TRBD1 (7 bases). V lost 5 bases to trimming and J lost 5 bases, with 27 bases between them. The CDR3 has 18 amino acids. CDR3 amino acids: CASSPRLKAGGPWETQYF. Here the CDR3 DNA reads TGTGCCAGCAGTCCCAGACTAAAAGCAGGGGGGCCTTGGGAGACCCAGTACTTC.

The chain is built from TRBV18 and TRBJ2-6; D perhaps matches TRBD1 (5 bases). CDR1 is KGHSH and CDR2 is LQKENI in the germline V gene. V lost 3 bases and J 0 bases, leaving 12 bases between the germline ends. The CDR3 spans 17 residues. This chain's CDR3 is CASSPTGRLSGANVLTF. CDR3 nucleotide sequence: TGTGCCAGCTCACCTACAGGACGCCTCTCTGGGGCCAACGTCCTGACTTTC.

V and J are TRBV12-5 and TRBJ1-5; D not certain. Trimming pared 7 bases from V and 2 bases from J, leaving 12 bases between. The germline gives CDR1 LGHNT, CDR2 FRNRAP. The CDR3 extends over 14 amino acids. CDR3 nucleotide sequence: TGTGCTAGTGCCGACGAGGTAGGCAATCAGCCCCAGCATTTT. It translates to CASADEVGNQPQHF.

This clonotype was detected a few times. V is TRBV18 and J is TRBJ1-5; no clear D. Trimming shortened V by 2 bases and J by 0 bases, and 14 bases separated the two germline ends. CDR3 length equals 17 residues. Germline lookup yields CDR1 KGHSH and CDR2 LQKENI. The CDR3: CASSPRSAAYSNQPQHF. CDR3 sequence (DNA): TGTGCCAGCTCACCAAGGTCGGCGGCTTATAGCAATCAGCCCCAGCATTTT.

This clonotype was detected many times. The chain combines TRBV29-1 with TRBJ2-7, with 13 bases matching TRBD2. Germline V gene lookup returns CDR1 SQVTM and CDR2 ANQGSEA. The CDR3 has 14 amino acids. The trim removed 7 bases at V and 4 bases at J, leaving 7 bases unmatched. CDR3 in DNA: TGCAGCGCACGGACTAGCGGGAGAGGGTACGAGCAGTACTTC. It yields the protein CSARTSGRGYEQYF.

The CDR3 loop reads CASKSSGMPLPYEQYF. The CDR3 coding sequence is TGTGCCAGCAAGTCAAGCGGGATGCCCCTACCCTACGAGCAGTACTTC. J is TRBJ2-7 and V is TRBV28, with 7 nucleotides matching TRBD2. The CDR3 is made up of 16 amino acids. The trim removed 7 bases at V and 2 bases at J, leaving 14 bases unmatched. Germline lookup yields CDR1 MDHEN and CDR2 SYDVKM.

This clonotype has at least ten counts. The chain employs TRBV12-3 or TRBV12-4 and TRBJ2-7; D is possibly TRBD2 (6 bases). The CDR3 runs 13 residues. V was shortened by 3 bases and J by 4 bases, with 10 bases between the two germline ends. CDR3: CASSFGGSYEQYF. The CDR3, as DNA: TGTGCCAGCAGTTTCGGGGGATCGTACGAGCAGTACTTC.

This chain joins TRBV6-1 and TRBJ1-1, with 10 bases lining up with TRBD1. From germline, CDR1 is MNHNS and CDR2 SASEGT. The ends lost 6 bases at V and 8 bases at J; junction bases unmatched: 9. The CDR3 extends over 14 amino acids. The DNA for the CDR3 is TGTGCCAGCAGAACCGCGACAGGGGGCGCCGAAGCTTTCTTT. Encoded protein: CASRTATGGAEAFF.

This clonotype was seen ten or more times. This chain links TRBV18 with TRBJ1-2; the match to TRBD1 covers 9 bases. Germline V CDR1 and CDR2: KGHSH, LQKENI. The trim removed 8 bases at V and 5 bases at J, leaving 9 bases unmatched. The CDR3 is 14 amino acids. The CDR3 loop is CASTGQGREYGYTF. CDR3 bases: TGTGCCAGCACTGGACAGGGGAGGGAATATGGCTACACCTTC.

This clonotype was observed many times. The chain recombines TRBV25-1 with TRBJ1-2, with D tentatively TRBD1 (6 bases). The CDR3 consists of 13 residues. Trimming pared 2 bases from V and 8 bases from J, leaving 12 bases between. Germline CDR1 and CDR2: MGHDK and SYGVNS. The CDR3 spells CASSEVTGFGYTF. In DNA form, the CDR3 reads TGTGCCAGCAGTGAAGTAACAGGGTTCGGCTACACCTTC.

Regarding this clonotype: A read error may be the cause here, since a much bigger clone is one base away. The rearrangement uses TRBV28 and TRBJ1-1; tentatively, D is TRBD1 (5 bases). The CDR3 runs 18 residues. CDR1 is MDHEN and CDR2 is SYDVKM in the germline V gene. The CDR3 loop reads CACSSSGGWGKMNTEAFF. For the CDR3, the DNA is TGTGCCTGCAGTTCCTCCGGGGGGTGGGGTAAAATGAACACTGAAGCTTTCTTT.